A selection of T cell receptor beta chains follows, all from one sample in a study of shared clonotypes between healthy human individuals. The data were produced by immunoSEQ multiplex PCR, yet TCRdb's version contains in-frame clones alone and is incomplete. The sample lists roughly 590,000 clones, around 95% occurring once. The sequenced material came from naive CD8+ T cells sorted from blood. Every receptor here comes from a woman aged 30 to 39 in good health. Each CDR3 is given with its conserved first and last residue. A D gene is named only where the DNA matches it firmly. Not all rows give a size; the values are once, few, many and, for expanded clones, a class.

>17|TRBD2|-|TRBV6-1|TRBJ2-5
TGTGCCAGCAGTGACGAAACATGGCGGGAGATCCACGAGACCCAGTACTTC
CASSDETWREIHETQYF
>17|-|-|TRBV11-1|TRBJ2-7
TGTGCCAGCAGCCCTAGCCCCCTTGGGTGGGAGGCCTACGAGCAGTACTTC
CASSPSPLGWEAYEQYF
>13|-|-|TRBV6-1|TRBJ2-7
TGTGCCAGCATATGGACCGGAGCGGACGAGCAGTACTTC
CASIWTGADEQYF
>15|TRBD1|-|TRBV27|TRBJ2-1
TGTGCCAGCAGTTTAGGGACAGGGGGCGGCCATGAGCAGTTCTTC
CASSLGTGGGHEQFF
>16|-|-|TRBV10-3|TRBJ1-1
TGTGCCATCAGTGAGTCACTTGCCCGGGGGAACCCTGAAGCTTTCTTT
CAISESLARGNPEAFF
>14|TRBD2|-|TRBV28|TRBJ2-7
TGTGCCAGCAGTGTTGCGGGAGGGCTTGGCGAGCAGTACTTC
CASSVAGGLGEQYF
>14|-|-|TRBV6-5|TRBJ1-2
TGTGCCAGCAGTTACCTTTCAGGGAACTATGGCTACACCTTC
CASSYLSGNYGYTF
>15|-|-|TRBV6-1|TRBJ2-7
TGTGCCAGCAGTGAACAGGGTTGGACCCTCTACGAGCAGTACTTC
CASSEQGWTLYEQYF
>15|TRBD2|once|TRBV9|TRBJ2-1
TGTGCCAGCAGGGGACTAGCGGGAGCTACCCATGAGCAGTTCTTC
CASRGLAGATHEQFF
>13|-|-|TRBV29-1|TRBJ1-2
TGCAGCGGCCTCCTGACGGGGAACTATGGCTACACCTTC
CSGLLTGNYGYTF
>17|-|-|TRBV4-1|TRBJ2-1
TGCGCCAGCAGCCAAGAGTTTTGGGCCTTACAACTCAATGAGCAGTTCTTC
CASSQEFWALQLNEQFF
>12|-|-|TRBV5-4|TRBJ2-7
TGTGCCAGCAGCTGGGGCAGGGACGAGCAGTACTTC
CASSWGRDEQYF
>15|TRBD2|once|TRBV5-4|TRBJ2-7
TGTGCCAGCAGCCCCGGGACTAGCGGTTTAAATGAGCAGTACTTC
CASSPGTSGLNEQYF
>13|-|-|TRBV27|TRBJ2-2
TGTGCCAGCAGTTTTCCAGGGGCCGGGGAGCTGTTTTTT
CASSFPGAGELFF
>15|-|-|TRBV5-1|TRBJ2-5
TGCGCCAGCAGCTTGGGAGCACGATCACAAGAGACCCAGTACTTC
CASSLGARSQETQYF
>13|-|-|TRBV5-1|TRBJ1-4
TGCGCCAGCAGGGTAGGGAGTGACGAAAAACTGTTTTTT
CASRVGSDEKLFF
>15|-|-|TRBV19|TRBJ1-2
TGTGCCACCCGGAGCAGCCTGACCCTAGGCTATGGCTACACCTTC
CATRSSLTLGYGYTF
>17|-|-|TRBV1|TRBJ1-4
TGCACCAGCAGCCAAGATAGTTCCGACAGGGCGGACGAAAAACTGTTTTTT
CTSSQDSSDRADEKLFF
>13|TRBD1|-|TRBV27|TRBJ2-7
TGTGCCAGCAGTTACGTACAGGGGCCCGAGCAGTACTTC
CASSYVQGPEQYF
>11|-|-|TRBV28|TRBJ2-1
TGTGCCGCGGGACAGTACAATGAGCAGTTCTTC
CAAGQYNEQFF
>14|TRBD2|-|TRBV28|TRBJ2-7
TGTGCCAGCAGTTTAGGCCGACTAGCCGACGAGCAGTACTTC
CASSLGRLADEQYF
>16|-|-|TRBV7-9|TRBJ1-5
TGTGCCAGCAGCTTAAAGGCGGGTTTAAGCGATCAGCCCCAGCATTTT
CASSLKAGLSDQPQHF
>13|-|-|TRBV15|TRBJ1-2
TGTGCCACCAGCCCCGGGACAACCTATGGCTACACCTTC
CATSPGTTYGYTF
>14|-|-|TRBV19|TRBJ2-7
TGTGCCAGTAAAGCCCTCCAGGGGCCCTACGAGCAGTACTTC
CASKALQGPYEQYF
>11|-|-|TRBV20-1|TRBJ1-1
TGCAGTGCTAGGCCGTACACTGAAGCTTTCTTT
CSARPYTEAFF
>15|TRBD2|-|TRBV7-8|TRBJ2-1
TGTGCCAGCAGCAAGACTAGCGGGAACTACAATGAGCAGTTCTTC
CASSKTSGNYNEQFF
>16|-|-|TRBV28|TRBJ2-1
TGTGCCAGCGATTTGGGCGGTCGAAGCTCCTACAATGAGCAGTTCTTC
CASDLGGRSSYNEQFF
>15|TRBD1|-|TRBV7-9|TRBJ1-5
TGTGCCAGCAGCTTAGGGACAGGGATCAATCAGCCCCAGCATTTT
CASSLGTGINQPQHF
>15|-|-|TRBV7-3|TRBJ2-7
TGTGCCAGCAGCTTAATGACCGCAGGATTCGACGAGCAGTACTTC
CASSLMTAGFDEQYF
>14|TRBD1|-|TRBV27|TRBJ1-4
TGTGCCAGCAGTTTCCGGGACAGTAATGAAAAACTGTTTTTT
CASSFRDSNEKLFF
>13|-|-|TRBV9|TRBJ1-3
TGTGCCAGCAGCCAGAACCGGGAAAACACCATATATTTT
CASSQNRENTIYF
>16|-|-|TRBV5-1|TRBJ1-2
TGCGCCAGCAGCTGGATGTGGGAGTCAGGGTCTGACGGCTACACCTTC
CASSWMWESGSDGYTF
>14|-|-|TRBV28|TRBJ2-6
TGTGCCAGCAGTCCGCTCTCTGGGGCCAACGTCCTGACTTTC
CASSPLSGANVLTF
>19|TRBD1|-|TRBV5-4|TRBJ1-2
TGTGCCAGCAGCCCACCCTACGGGACAGGGCTCGGGAAGTCCTATGGCTACACCTTC
CASSPPYGTGLGKSYGYTF
>16|TRBD1|-|TRBV27|TRBJ1-1
TGTGCCAGCAGCTTAGATAGAGACAGGGGGAACACTGAAGCTTTCTTT
CASSLDRDRGNTEAFF
>16|-|-|TRBV4-1|TRBJ2-1
TGCGCCAGCAGCCAAGATCTGGACAGCTCCTACAATGAGCAGTTCTTC
CASSQDLDSSYNEQFF
>14|TRBD1|-|TRBV13|TRBJ1-2
TGTGCCAGCAGCTATGCCGGGACAGCGGACGGCTACACCTTC
CASSYAGTADGYTF
>16|TRBD1|-|TRBV23-1|TRBJ1-3
TGCGCCAGCAGTCAACCCGGACAGGGGGCAAGAAACACCATATATTTT
CASSQPGQGARNTIYF
>15|-|-|TRBV30|TRBJ1-5
TGTGCCTGGACCATAGACGACAGCCCCAATCAGCCCCAGCATTTT
CAWTIDDSPNQPQHF
>18|-|-|TRBV19|TRBJ2-1
TGTGCCAGTAGTATAGTGGGGGTGGGATTATCTGCCTACAATGAGCAGTTCTTC
CASSIVGVGLSAYNEQFF
>14|-|-|TRBV5-8|TRBJ1-1
TGTGCCAGCAGCTCCGAAGGGGAGGGCACTGAAGCTTTCTTT
CASSSEGEGTEAFF
>14|-|-|TRBV4-2|TRBJ2-7
TGTGCCAGCGGCCCATTTCGCGGGGCCTACGAGCAGTACTTC
CASGPFRGAYEQYF
>13|-|-|TRBV11-3|TRBJ1-2
TGTGCCAGCATCAACGGGGGGAAGTATGGCTACACCTTC
CASINGGKYGYTF
>17|TRBD1|-|TRBV11-2|TRBJ2-7
TGTGCCAGCAGCTTATCCGGAGGGACAGGGCACTCCGGCGAGCAGTACTTC
CASSLSGGTGHSGEQYF
>15|TRBD1|-|TRBV19|TRBJ1-1
TGTGCCAGTAGTATGTTCCCGGACAGGGACACTGAAGCTTTCTTT
CASSMFPDRDTEAFF
>13|TRBD1|-|TRBV19|TRBJ2-7
TGTGCCAGTAGTTTGGACAGGGGCTACGAGCAGTACTTC
CASSLDRGYEQYF
>11|-|-|TRBV28|TRBJ2-7
TGTGCCAGCAGTTGGGGGCTCGAGCAGTACTTC
CASSWGLEQYF
>13|-|-|TRBV27|TRBJ2-5
TGTGCCAGCAGTTGGGGGACACAAGAGACCCAGTACTTC
CASSWGTQETQYF
>17|-|-|TRBV4-1|TRBJ2-4
TGCGCCAGCAGCCAAACCTTCGACAGAAGTGCCGGAAACATTCAGTACTTC
CASSQTFDRSAGNIQYF